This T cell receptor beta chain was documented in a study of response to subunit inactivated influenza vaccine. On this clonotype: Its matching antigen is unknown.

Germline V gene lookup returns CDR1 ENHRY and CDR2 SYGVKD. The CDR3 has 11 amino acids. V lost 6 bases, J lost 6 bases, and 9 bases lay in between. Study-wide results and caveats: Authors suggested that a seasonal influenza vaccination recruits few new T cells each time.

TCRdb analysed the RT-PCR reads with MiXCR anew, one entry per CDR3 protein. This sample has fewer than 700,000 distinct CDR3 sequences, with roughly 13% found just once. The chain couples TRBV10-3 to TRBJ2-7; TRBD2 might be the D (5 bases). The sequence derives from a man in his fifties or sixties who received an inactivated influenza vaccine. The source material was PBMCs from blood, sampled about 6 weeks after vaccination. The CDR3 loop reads CAISPGLEQYF. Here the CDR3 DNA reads TGTGCCATCAGCCCCGGACTCGAGCAGTACTTC.